This record concerns one TCR beta chain sequence. The clone's antigen remains unknown. No clone much larger than this one lies a single base away; base qualities are absent. The TCR beta CDR3 regions were amplified from the RNA transcripts. The TCR CDR3 was subjected to a first round of RT-PCR using the HTBI primer set and the Qiagen OneStep RT-PCR kit. A second multiplex PCR round built the libraries, followed by size selection and purification. Libraries were sequenced paired-end with 100 bp reads on an Illumina HiSeq2000. In the paper's pipeline: SOAPnuke was used to process the raw data, removing reads that contained adapters or uncalled bases, had a mean Phred below 15, or lacked an exact match to the constant primer or identifier. High-quality paired reads were merged using COPE v1.2.5, and each unique nucleotide sequence was defined as a clonotype. MiTCR v1.1 was used to align clonotypes to the IMGT TRBV, TRBD and TRBJ reference segments. The analysis was restricted to V-J combinations with a frequency above 0.0001, which together covered about 99% of the repertoires. The TCS score was defined as F50 (clonal expansion) divided by E x V (chaos), with BLOSUM62-based TCRdist calculated between CDR3 peptides within each V-J. Welch's t-statistics and random forest reduced around 520 V-J features to 10 to 15, which were used in a naive Bayes classifier (R e1071). TCRdb applied fastp at Q25 and MiXCR to the public reads, then kept only in-frame beta chains. Every entry covers one CDR3 protein and lists the most common genes and DNA from its rows. The V and J calls and clone size are TCRdb's, not the authors'. Counted in this sample were a few hundred thousand distinct CDR3 sequences; about 13% of them appeared once. In total, the top ten clones hold 30% to 35% of the sample.

This specimen belongs to a study of T cells in Graves' hyperthyroidism and ophthalmopathy (dated by TCRdb to about 2019). Study-wide context: Peripheral blood was collected at initial diagnosis, before any treatment. TCR V-J signatures able to tell the groups apart were searched for in a discovery cohort of 100 or so patients, of whom approximately 40 had Graves' ophthalmopathy and more than 55 had stable Graves' hyperthyroidism. Prospective prediction of ophthalmopathy was tested in an independent validation cohort of approximately 19 hyperthyroidism patients and some 17 patients who later progressed to ophthalmopathy. The 85 to 100 discovery patients were randomly split 7:3 into training and test sets. Thyroid tissue and blood T-cell repertoires from over 5 Graves' hyperthyroidism patients were also compared in the study. Following sampling, methimazole starting at 30 mg daily was given to hyperthyroidism patients, and high-dose intravenous methylprednisolone was given to ophthalmopathy patients. TCR Vbeta CDR3 sequencing of approximately 140 peripheral blood samples (approximately 44 ophthalmopathy, about 80 hyperthyroidism and approximately 17 progressor patients) is reported in the paper. Broader findings and caveats from the paper: Blood samples also contained most of the expanded thyroid clonotypes (frequency above 0.001), which suggests that blood repertoires may reflect thyroid immune responses. A 13 V-J signature model separated ophthalmopathy from stable hyperthyroidism, with 87.88% sensitivity and roughly 84% specificity in cross-validation and 80%/75% in testing. No statistical method was used to set the sample size in advance, and investigators knew the group allocation. In validation, the model predicted progression to ophthalmopathy with over 65% sensitivity and approximately 74% specificity, a median of around 6.6 months before onset.

Ophthalmopathy patients had moderately to severely active disease, Clinical Activity Score of at least 3, NOSPECS grade of at least 4, and duration under 3 months. The study excluded patients with uncontrolled infections, other autoimmune diseases, pregnancy or lactation. Diagnoses relied on clinical symptoms, serum thyroxine and TRAb, thyroid ultrasound and orbital computed tomography. PBMCs were separated from roughly 10 ml of fresh peripheral blood using Ficoll-Paque density gradient centrifugation. Total RNA was extracted with Trizol reagent, and quality was checked on an Agilent 2100 Bioanalyzer. The specimen was blood. The source of this sequence is a woman aged 40 to 50 with Graves' ophthalmopathy.

The nucleotide sequence reads TGTGCCAGCAGCCACACTTTAGACAGGGGGCCCAACTATGGCTACACCTTC. Its protein is CASSHTLDRGPNYGYTF. The receptor chain draws on TRBV13 and TRBJ1-2, and 10 bases in between align with TRBD1. The V end gives up 5 bases and the J end 2 bases, leaving 11 bases in the junction not matched to a gene. CDR1 and CDR2 were assigned from the germline V gene (reference sequence) as PRHDT and FYEKMQ. From the cysteine up to the phenylalanine, the CDR3 has a length of 17 residues. Kept here is only the CDR3 DNA, which spans 51 bases and is read in frame from base 1.